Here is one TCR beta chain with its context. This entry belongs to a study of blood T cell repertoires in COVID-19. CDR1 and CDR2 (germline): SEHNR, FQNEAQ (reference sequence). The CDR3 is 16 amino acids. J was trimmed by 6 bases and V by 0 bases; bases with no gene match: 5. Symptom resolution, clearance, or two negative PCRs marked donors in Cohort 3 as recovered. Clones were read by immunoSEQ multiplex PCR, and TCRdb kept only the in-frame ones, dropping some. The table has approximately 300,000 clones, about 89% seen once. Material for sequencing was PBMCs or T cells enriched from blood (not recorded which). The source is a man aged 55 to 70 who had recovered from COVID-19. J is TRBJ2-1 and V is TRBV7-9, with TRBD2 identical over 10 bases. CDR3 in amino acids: CASSLALAGAGNEQFF. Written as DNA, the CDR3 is TGTGCCAGCAGCTTAGCCCTAGCGGGAGCAGGCAATGAGCAGTTCTTC.